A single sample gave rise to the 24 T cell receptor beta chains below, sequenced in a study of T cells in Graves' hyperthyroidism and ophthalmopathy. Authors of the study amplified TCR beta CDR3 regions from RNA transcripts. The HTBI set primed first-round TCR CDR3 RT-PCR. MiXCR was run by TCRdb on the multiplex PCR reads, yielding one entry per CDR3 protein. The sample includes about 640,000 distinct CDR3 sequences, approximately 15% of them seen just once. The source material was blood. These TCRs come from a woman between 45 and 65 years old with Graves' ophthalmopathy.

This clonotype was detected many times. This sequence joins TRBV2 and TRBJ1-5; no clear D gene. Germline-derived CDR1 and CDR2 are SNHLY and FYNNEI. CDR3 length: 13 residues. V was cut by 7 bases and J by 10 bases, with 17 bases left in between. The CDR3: CASMSGPRTPQHF. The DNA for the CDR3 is TGTGCCAGCATGTCAGGTCCGAGAACTCCCCAGCATTTT.

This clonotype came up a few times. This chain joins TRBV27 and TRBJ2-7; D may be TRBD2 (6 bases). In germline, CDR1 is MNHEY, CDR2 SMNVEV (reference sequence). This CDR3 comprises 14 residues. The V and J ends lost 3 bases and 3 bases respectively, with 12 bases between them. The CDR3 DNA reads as TGTGCCAGCAGTTTTAACGGGAGAATCTACGAGCAGTACTTC. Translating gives CASSFNGRIYEQYF.

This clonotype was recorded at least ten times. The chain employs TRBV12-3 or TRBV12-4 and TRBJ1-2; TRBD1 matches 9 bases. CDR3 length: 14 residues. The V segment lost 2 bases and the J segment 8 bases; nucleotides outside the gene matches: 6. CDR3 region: CASSLSRDRVGYTF. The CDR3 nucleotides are TGTGCCAGCAGTTTATCCCGGGACAGGGTCGGCTACACCTTC.

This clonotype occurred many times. The CDR3 nucleotides read TGTGCCACCAGCGGCGGTTTCCTGGGCGAGCAGTACTTC. Residues: CATSGGFLGEQYF. The chain joins TRBV15 to TRBJ2-7; no reliable D call. Trimming removed 5 bases from V and 6 bases from J, with 14 bases in between. From germline, CDR1 is LNHNV and CDR2 YYDKDF (reference sequence). The CDR3 has 13 amino acids.

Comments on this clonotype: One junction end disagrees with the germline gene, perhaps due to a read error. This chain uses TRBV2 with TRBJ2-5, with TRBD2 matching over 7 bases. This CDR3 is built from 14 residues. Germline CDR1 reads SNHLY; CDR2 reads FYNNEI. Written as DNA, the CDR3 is TGTGCCAGCAGCCGAGGACAAGCGGGACGGAATAGGCACTTC. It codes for CASSRGQAGRNRHF.

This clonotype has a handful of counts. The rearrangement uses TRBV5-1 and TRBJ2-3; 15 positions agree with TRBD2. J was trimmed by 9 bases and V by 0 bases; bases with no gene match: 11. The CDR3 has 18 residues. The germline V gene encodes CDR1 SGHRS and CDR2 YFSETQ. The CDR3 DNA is TGCGCCAGCAGCTTGGAGATGCGGTGGACTAGCGGGAGGGCCACGCAGTATTTT. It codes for CASSLEMRWTSGRATQYF.

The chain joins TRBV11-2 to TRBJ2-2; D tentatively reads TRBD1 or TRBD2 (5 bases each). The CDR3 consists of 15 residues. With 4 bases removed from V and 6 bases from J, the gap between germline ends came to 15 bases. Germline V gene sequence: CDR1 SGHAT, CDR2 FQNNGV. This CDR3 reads CASSWGTEGAGELFF. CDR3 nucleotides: TGTGCCAGCAGCTGGGGGACGGAAGGGGCCGGGGAGCTGTTTTTT.

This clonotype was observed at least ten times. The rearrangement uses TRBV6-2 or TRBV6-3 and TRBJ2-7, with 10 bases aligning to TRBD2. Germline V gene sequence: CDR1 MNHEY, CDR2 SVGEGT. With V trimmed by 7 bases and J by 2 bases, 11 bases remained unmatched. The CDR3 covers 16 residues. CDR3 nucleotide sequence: TGTGCCAGCACCCGGGGCGGGACTAGCGCACCCTACGAGCAGTACTTC. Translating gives CASTRGGTSAPYEQYF.

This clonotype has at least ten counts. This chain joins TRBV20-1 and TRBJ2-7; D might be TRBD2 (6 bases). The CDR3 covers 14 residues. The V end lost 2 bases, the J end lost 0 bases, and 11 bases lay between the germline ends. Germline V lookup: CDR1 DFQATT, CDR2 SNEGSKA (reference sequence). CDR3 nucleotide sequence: TGCAGTGCTAGAAGACCCGGGGGCTCCTACGAGCAGTACTTC. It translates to CSARRPGGSYEQYF.

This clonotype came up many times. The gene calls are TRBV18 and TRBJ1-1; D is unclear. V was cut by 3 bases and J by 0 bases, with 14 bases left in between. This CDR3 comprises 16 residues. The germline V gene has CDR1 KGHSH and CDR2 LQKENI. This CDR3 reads CASSPFAGVVNTEAFF. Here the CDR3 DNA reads TGTGCCAGCTCACCTTTCGCGGGTGTGGTGAACACTGAAGCTTTCTTT.

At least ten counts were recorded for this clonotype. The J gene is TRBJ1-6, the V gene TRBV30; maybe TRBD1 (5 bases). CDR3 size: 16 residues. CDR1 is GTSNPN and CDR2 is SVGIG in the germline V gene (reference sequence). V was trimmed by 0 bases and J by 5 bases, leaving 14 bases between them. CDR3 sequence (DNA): TGTGCCTGGAGTGTGAGGTCACCGGGGGATAATTCACCCCTCCACTTT. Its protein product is CAWSVRSPGDNSPLHF.

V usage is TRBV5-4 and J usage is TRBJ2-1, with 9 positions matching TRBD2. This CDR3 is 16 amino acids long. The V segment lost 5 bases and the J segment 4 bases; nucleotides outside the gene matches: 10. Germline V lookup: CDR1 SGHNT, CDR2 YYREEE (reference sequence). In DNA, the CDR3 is TGTGCCAGCAGACCCAGCGCTAGCGGGATGTACAATGAGCAGTTCTTC. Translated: CASRPSASGMYNEQFF.

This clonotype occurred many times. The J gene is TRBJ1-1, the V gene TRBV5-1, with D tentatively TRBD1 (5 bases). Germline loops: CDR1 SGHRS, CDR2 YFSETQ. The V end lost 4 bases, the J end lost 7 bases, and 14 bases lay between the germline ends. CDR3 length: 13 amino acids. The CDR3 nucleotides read TGCGCCAGCAGCCCGGGGGGAACAGGTGAAGCTTTCTTT. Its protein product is CASSPGGTGEAFF.

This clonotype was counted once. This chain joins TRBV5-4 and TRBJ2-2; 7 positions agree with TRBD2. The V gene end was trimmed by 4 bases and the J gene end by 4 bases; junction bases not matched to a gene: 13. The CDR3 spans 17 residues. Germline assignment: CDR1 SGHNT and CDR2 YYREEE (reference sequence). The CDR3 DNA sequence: TGTGCCAGCAGCACGGGTGCTTCACTAGCGAGCACCGGGGAGCTGTTTTTT. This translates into CASSTGASLASTGELFF.

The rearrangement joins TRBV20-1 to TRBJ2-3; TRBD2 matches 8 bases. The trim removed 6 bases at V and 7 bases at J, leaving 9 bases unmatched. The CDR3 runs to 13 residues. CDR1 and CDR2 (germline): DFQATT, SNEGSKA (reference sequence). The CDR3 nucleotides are TGCAGTGCCGGGGGGGCGGGCGGGAATACGCAGTATTTT. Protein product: CSAGGAGGNTQYF.

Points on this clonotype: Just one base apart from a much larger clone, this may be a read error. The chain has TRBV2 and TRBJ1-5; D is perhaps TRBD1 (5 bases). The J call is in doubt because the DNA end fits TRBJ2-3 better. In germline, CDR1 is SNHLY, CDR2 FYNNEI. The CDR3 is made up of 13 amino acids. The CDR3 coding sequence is TGTGCCAGCAACCGGACACCCAATCAGCCCCAGTATTTT. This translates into CASNRTPNQPQYF.

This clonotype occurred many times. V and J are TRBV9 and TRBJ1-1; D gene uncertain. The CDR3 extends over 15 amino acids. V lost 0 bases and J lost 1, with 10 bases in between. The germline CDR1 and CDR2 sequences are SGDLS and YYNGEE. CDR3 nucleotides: TGTGCCAGCAGCGTAGACCCAGGAGCGAACACTGAAGCTTTCTTT. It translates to CASSVDPGANTEAFF.

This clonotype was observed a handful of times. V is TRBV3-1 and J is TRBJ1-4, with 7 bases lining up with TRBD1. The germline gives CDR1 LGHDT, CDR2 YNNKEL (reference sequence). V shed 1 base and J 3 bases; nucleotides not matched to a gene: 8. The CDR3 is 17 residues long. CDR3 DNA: TGTGCCAGCAGCCAAGGGAGGAGGGGGCGCGCTAATGAAAAACTGTTTTTT. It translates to CASSQGRRGRANEKLFF.

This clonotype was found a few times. The CDR3 coding sequence is TGTGCCAGCAGCCGCCAAGTTTCCTCCTACGAGCAGTACTTC. It specifies CASSRQVSSYEQYF. This chain links TRBV13 with TRBJ2-7; no definite D call. Germline CDR1 and CDR2: PRHDT and FYEKMQ (reference sequence). The length of the CDR3 is 14 residues. Trimming removed 5 bases at V and 0 bases at J, with 11 bases between.

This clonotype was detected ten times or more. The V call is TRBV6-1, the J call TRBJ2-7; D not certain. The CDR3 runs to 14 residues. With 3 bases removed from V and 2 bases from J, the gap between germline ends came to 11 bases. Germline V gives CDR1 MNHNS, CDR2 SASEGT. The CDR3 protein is CASSEMAETYEQYF. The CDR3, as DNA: TGTGCCAGCAGTGAGATGGCAGAGACCTACGAGCAGTACTTC.

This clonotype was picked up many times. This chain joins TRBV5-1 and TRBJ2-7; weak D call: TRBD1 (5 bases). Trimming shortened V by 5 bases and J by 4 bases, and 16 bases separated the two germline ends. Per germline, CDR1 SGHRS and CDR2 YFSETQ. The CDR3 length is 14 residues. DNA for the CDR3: TGCGCCAGCAGTAGAGGCCCAGGGCCTTACGAGCAGTACTTC. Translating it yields CASSRGPGPYEQYF.

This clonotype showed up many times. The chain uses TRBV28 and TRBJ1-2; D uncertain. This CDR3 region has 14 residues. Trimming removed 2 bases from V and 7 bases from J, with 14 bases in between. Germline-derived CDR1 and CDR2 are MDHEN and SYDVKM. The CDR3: CASSLRALTGGYTF. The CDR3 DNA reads TGTGCCAGCAGTTTACGGGCCTTGACGGGTGGCTACACCTTC.

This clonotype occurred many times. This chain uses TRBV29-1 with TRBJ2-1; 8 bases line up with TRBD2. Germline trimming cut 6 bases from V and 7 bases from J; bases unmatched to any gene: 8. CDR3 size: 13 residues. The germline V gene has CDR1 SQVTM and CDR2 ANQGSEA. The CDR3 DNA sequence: TGCAGCGTGGCAAGCGGGAGATGGAATGAGCAGTTCTTC. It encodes CSVASGRWNEQFF.

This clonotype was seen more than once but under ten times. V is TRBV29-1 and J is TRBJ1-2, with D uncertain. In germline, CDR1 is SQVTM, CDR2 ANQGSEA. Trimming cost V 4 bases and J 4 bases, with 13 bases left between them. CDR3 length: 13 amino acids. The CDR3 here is CSVVSGGSYGYTF. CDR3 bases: TGCAGCGTTGTAAGCGGAGGGTCCTATGGCTACACCTTC.